The 27 T cell receptor beta chains below come from one sample, sequenced in a study of memory CD4+ T cells and cytomegalovirus serostatus. Sequenced by immunoSEQ multiplex PCR; TCRdb stores in-frame clones only, minus some. The table records 65,000 to 95,000 clones, 75% to 90% of them present only once. The sort gate was single viable CD3+CD4+CD8-CD45RO+ cells for memory CD4+ T cells. Sample: memory CD4+ T cells from blood. All receptors derive from an adult in good health and CMV-seronegative.

The V gene is TRBV7-3, the J gene TRBJ2-1; D may be TRBD2 (7 bases). Germline-derived CDR1 and CDR2 are SGHTA and FQGTGA. Trimming took off 2 bases at V and 8 bases at J, with 19 bases between the two ends. The length of the CDR3 is 16 residues. CDR3 amino acids: CASSLPGGGGGHEQFF. CDR3 nucleotides: TGTGCCAGCAGCTTACCCGGGGGAGGGGGTGGTCATGAGCAGTTCTTC.

This clone appeared a single time. The chain joins TRBV28 to TRBJ2-6; D is unclear. Trimming shortened V by 1 base and J by 2 bases, and 6 bases separated the two germline ends. This CDR3 is 15 amino acids long. Germline CDR1 is MDHEN and CDR2 is SYDVKM. Here the CDR3 reads CASSLSSAGANVLTF. In DNA, the CDR3 is TGTGCCAGCAGTTTATCTTCGGCTGGGGCCAACGTCCTGACTTTC.

The chain has TRBV11-2 and TRBJ1-6; a possible D gene is TRBD1 (6 bases). Between the trimmed V and J ends, which lost 6 bases and 5 bases, there was a span of 17 bases. The CDR3 extends over 16 amino acids. Germline V gene lookup returns CDR1 SGHAT and CDR2 FQNNGV. CDR3 nucleotides: TGTGCCAGCAGATCGATCAGGGGTGCAGATAATTCACCCCTCCACTTT. This encodes CASRSIRGADNSPLHF.

The V call is TRBV5-1, the J call TRBJ1-1; 7 bases are a match to TRBD1. The CDR3 is made up of 15 amino acids. Germline V CDR1 and CDR2: SGHRS, YFSETQ. After removal of 3 bases from V and 0 bases from J, the junction contained 5 bases not matched to a gene. The CDR3 nucleotides are TGCGCCAGCAGCTCAGGGGGGGGCTTGAACACTGAAGCTTTCTTT. Residues: CASSSGGGLNTEAFF.

This CDR3 reads CATSRDLGGAGNTIYF. Written as DNA, the CDR3 is TGTGCCACCAGCAGAGATCTCGGGGGCGCTGGAAACACCATATATTTT. The rearrangement links TRBV15 to TRBJ1-3; D is perhaps TRBD1 (6 bases). The CDR3 totals 16 residues. V lost 0 bases, J lost 2 bases, and 11 bases lay in between. Germline V gene lookup returns CDR1 LNHNV and CDR2 YYDKDF (reference sequence).

The chain joins TRBV9 to TRBJ1-6; a weak D match, TRBD1 (5 bases). Germline V gene data show CDR1 as SGDLS and CDR2 as YYNGEE. The CDR3 extends over 17 amino acids. Trimming took 4 bases from V and 0 from J, leaving 14 bases between them. As DNA, the CDR3 is TGTGCCAGCAGCCGAGGGACTCTAAGCTCCTATAATTCACCCCTCCACTTT. Translating gives CASSRGTLSSYNSPLHF. Based on the CDR3 plus reference TRBV9 and TRBJ1-6, the full variable domain is DSGVTQTPKHLITATGQRVTLRCSPRSGDLSVYWYQQSLDQGLQFLIQYYNGEERAKGNILERFSAQQFPDLHSELNLSSLELGDSALYFCASSRGTLSSYNSPLHFGNGTRLTVT.

V and J are TRBV11-3 and TRBJ2-1; 12 positions agree with TRBD2. This CDR3 comprises 15 residues. The germline CDR1 and CDR2 sequences are SGHNT and YENEEA. V trimming: 6 bases; J trimming: 8 bases; junction bases outside the gene matches: 8. Here the CDR3 reads CASSYSSGGADEQFF. The CDR3 DNA reads TGTGCCAGCAGTTATTCTAGCGGGGGGGCGGATGAGCAGTTCTTC.

The rearrangement joins TRBV11-2 to TRBJ2-1, with TRBD1 matching over 8 bases. V shed 3 bases, J shed 8 bases, and the junction held 9 bases outside the gene matches. The CDR3 contains 15 residues. Germline values: CDR1 SGHAT, CDR2 FQNNGV. In nucleotides, the CDR3 is TGTGCCAGCAGCTTTCGACAGGGGAGAGGGCATGAGCAGTTCTTC. Residues: CASSFRQGRGHEQFF.

About this clone: An end of the junction does not agree with germline; a read error may underlie this. V usage is TRBV7-7 and J usage is TRBJ2-2; D may be TRBD1 (6 bases). The CDR3 spans 15 residues. Germline V gene lookup returns CDR1 SSHAT and CDR2 FNYEAQ (reference sequence). The CDR3 bases are TGTGCTAGCAGCTTAGTAGCCAGGGGAACCGGGGAGCTGTTTTTT. Translated, it gives CASSLVARGTGELFF.

This chain links TRBV5-5 with TRBJ1-2; D not resolved. Trimming took 0 bases from V and 1 from J, leaving 7 bases between them. This CDR3 has 14 residues. CDR1 is SGHKS and CDR2 is YYEKEE in the germline V gene (reference sequence). CDR3 DNA: TGTGCCAGCAGCTTGGGGCAGATTAACTATGGCTACACCTTC. It yields the protein CASSLGQINYGYTF.

The V call is TRBV19, the J call TRBJ1-4; D not resolved. The V gene's germline CDR1 is LNHDA and CDR2 SQIVND (reference sequence). This CDR3 spans 15 amino acids. V was trimmed by 5 bases and J by 5 bases, leaving 15 bases between them. The CDR3 DNA follows: TGTGCCAGTAGTTCCCTACAGTTACAAAATGAAAAACTGTTTTTT. This encodes CASSSLQLQNEKLFF.

V is TRBV28 and J is TRBJ2-4, with TRBD2 matching 13 bases. The CDR3 length is 17 residues. Unmatched junction bases numbered 8, after V lost 2 bases and J lost 7 bases. Germline V gene lookup returns CDR1 MDHEN and CDR2 SYDVKM. CDR3 DNA sequence: TGTGCCAGCAGTTTAACTAGCGGGGGGGCTGTTAGGAACATTCAGTACTTC. Translation gives CASSLTSGGAVRNIQYF.

This clone was recorded only once. The J gene is TRBJ2-3, the V gene TRBV20-1; the D gene is possibly TRBD2 (5 bases). Germline V CDR1 and CDR2: DFQATT, SNEGSKA (reference sequence). The CDR3 covers 11 residues. The V and J ends lost 5 bases and 4 bases respectively, with 7 bases between them. CDR3 loop: CSAPSPDTQYF. The CDR3 nucleotides read TGCAGTGCTCCTAGCCCAGATACGCAGTATTTT.

Only a few counts were recorded for this clone. The V gene is TRBV5-1, the J gene TRBJ2-5; the D gene is possibly TRBD2 (6 bases). Trimming removed 4 bases from V and 4 bases from J, with 17 bases in between. CDR1 SGHRS and CDR2 YFSETQ come from the germline V gene. The CDR3 is made up of 15 amino acids. As DNA, the CDR3 is TGCGCCAGCAGCGGCGGGGTCCTGACCCGAGAGACCCAGTACTTC. It translates to CASSGGVLTRETQYF.

The gene calls are TRBV7-2 and TRBJ1-2; 9 bases are a match to TRBD1. J gave up 10 bases and V 7 bases, and 16 bases lay outside the gene matches. The CDR3 totals 15 residues. The V gene's germline CDR1 is SGHTA and CDR2 FQGNSA. CDR3 loop: CASTLAIQGAEIYTF. The CDR3 bases are TGTGCCAGCACCCTTGCAATACAGGGGGCAGAAATCTACACCTTC.

The rearrangement joins TRBV5-1 to TRBJ1-2, with D possibly being TRBD1 (5 bases). V was cut by 5 bases and J by 0 bases, with 8 bases left in between. The CDR3 runs 13 residues. Germline assignment: CDR1 SGHRS and CDR2 YFSETQ. The DNA for the CDR3 is TGCGCCAGCAGTCCAGGGCCTAACTATGGCTACACCTTC. Amino acid sequence: CASSPGPNYGYTF.

The chain combines TRBV6-1 with TRBJ2-3, with 8 bases lining up with TRBD1. The germline V gene has CDR1 MNHNS and CDR2 SASEGT. The CDR3 is 15 amino acids. V lost 1 base to trimming and J lost 7 bases; unmatched junction nucleotides: 7. The CDR3 DNA sequence: TGTGCCAGCAGTGAAGTGGCAGGGGGCGCGAATACGCAGTATTTT. Protein: CASSEVAGGANTQYF.

As to this clone: At the DNA level, this CDR3 is encoded by other sequences in the same sample as well. The V and J genes are TRBV18 and TRBJ1-1; tentative D call: TRBD1 (5 bases). Trimming took 2 bases from V and 6 from J, leaving 7 bases between them. The germline V gene encodes CDR1 KGHSH and CDR2 LQKENI. The CDR3 covers 12 residues. This CDR3 is CASSPRGPEAFF. The CDR3 DNA is TGTGCCAGCTCACCAAGGGGCCCTGAAGCTTTCTTT.

The chain employs TRBV6-5 and TRBJ1-6; TRBD1 aligns across 7 bases. V lost 3 bases to trimming and J lost 11 bases; unmatched junction nucleotides: 4. This CDR3 region has 13 residues. Germline V CDR1 and CDR2: MNHEY, SVGAGI. CDR3 amino acids: CASSYRGRTPLHF. The CDR3 DNA is TGTGCCAGCAGTTATAGGGGGCGCACACCCCTCCACTTT.

J is TRBJ1-2 and V is TRBV2; D gene uncertain. CDR1 SNHLY and CDR2 FYNNEI come from the germline V gene. The length of the CDR3 is 13 residues. Trimming pared 4 bases from V and 8 bases from J, leaving 14 bases between. DNA of the CDR3: TGTGCCAGCAGTGTTGTCCAGCTCTACGGCTACACCTTC. It translates to CASSVVQLYGYTF.

The V and J genes are TRBV19 and TRBJ1-2, with 7 bases fitting TRBD1. The length of the CDR3 is 15 residues. The V and J ends lost 4 bases and 6 bases, in that order; junction bases with no gene match: 11. The germline V gene has CDR1 LNHDA and CDR2 SQIVND (reference sequence). The CDR3 DNA follows: TGTGCCAGTAGTAATTGGGAGGGGGCGCTGAATGGCTACACCTTC. It specifies CASSNWEGALNGYTF.

The rearrangement joins TRBV5-1 to TRBJ2-2, with D possibly being TRBD2 (5 bases). The CDR3 is made up of 15 amino acids. The V gene lost 2 bases and the J gene lost 5 bases, with 13 bases spanning the gap. Per germline, CDR1 SGHRS and CDR2 YFSETQ. The CDR3 coding sequence is TGCGCCAGCAGCTTTACCGGGATCCCGACCGGGGAGCTGTTTTTT. It yields the protein CASSFTGIPTGELFF.

The V gene is TRBV5-1, the J gene TRBJ2-1, with TRBD1 identical over 8 bases. V dropped 5 bases and J dropped 2; count of bases not matched to a gene: 6. Germline V gives CDR1 SGHRS, CDR2 YFSETQ. The CDR3 has 15 residues. The CDR3 reads CASSFDRGTYNEQFF. CDR3 nucleotide sequence: TGCGCCAGCAGTTTTGACAGGGGAACCTACAATGAGCAGTTCTTC.

The chain links TRBV7-2 to TRBJ1-5; 8 nucleotides line up with TRBD1. Unmatched junction bases numbered 4, after V lost 5 bases and J lost 7 bases. Germline V gene data show CDR1 as SGHTA and CDR2 as FQGNSA. The CDR3 has 13 amino acids. For the CDR3, the DNA is TGTGCCAGCAGCGGACAGGGTGTACAGCCCCAGCATTTT. This translates into CASSGQGVQPQHF.

The rearrangement joins TRBV5-6 to TRBJ1-2, with 11 positions matching TRBD1. The CDR3 has 15 residues. Germline assignment: CDR1 SGHDT and CDR2 YYEEEE. V was clipped by 4 bases and J by 8 bases; unmatched bases: 10. This CDR3 is CASSIQRTGGLGYTF. The DNA for the CDR3 is TGTGCCAGCAGCATCCAACGGACAGGGGGCCTGGGCTACACCTTC. Drawing the rest from reference TRBV5-6 and TRBJ1-2, the complete variable domain is DAGVTQSPTHLIKTRGQQVTLRCSPKSGHDTVSWYQQALGQGPQFIFQYYEEEERQRGNFPDRFSGHQFPNYSSELNVNALLLGDSALYLCASSIQRTGGLGYTFGSGTRLTVV.

The sample holds one count of this clone. The CDR3 nucleotides read TGTGCCAGCACCTACGGGGGTGGCACAGATACGCAGTATTTT. Its translation: CASTYGGGTDTQYF. The chain combines TRBV5-4 with TRBJ2-3, with D possibly TRBD2 on 6 matching bases. The CDR3 length is 14 residues. The V end was cut by 6 bases, the J end by 1 base, with 12 bases between. Per germline, CDR1 SGHNT and CDR2 YYREEE (reference sequence).

The chain links TRBV7-9 to TRBJ2-2; D unclear. CDR1 and CDR2 from the germline V gene are SEHNR and FQNEAQ (reference sequence). Trimming took 0 bases from V and 4 from J, leaving 9 bases between them. The CDR3 has 15 residues. The CDR3: CASSLALGSTGELFF. The CDR3 DNA follows: TGTGCCAGCAGCTTAGCGTTAGGGTCCACCGGGGAGCTGTTTTTT. Supplemented by reference TRBV7-9 and TRBJ2-2, the full variable domain reads DTGVSQNPRHKITKRGQNVTFRCDPISEHNRLYWYRQTLGQGPEFLTYFQNEAQLEKSRLLSDRFSAERPKGSFSTLEIQRTEQGDSAMYLCASSLALGSTGELFFGEGSRLTVL.